This TCR beta chain was sequenced in a study of cytomegalovirus exposure and HLA in healthy donors. Whole-study findings and limits: Rarity characterized most TCR sequences, yet some public TCRs appeared in many donors. According to reports, the classifier identified cytomegalovirus status with high specificity and sensitivity. The tendency of first-cohort TCR clusters to co-occur in the 100 to 150 validation repertoires was identified by a subsequent analysis.

Measured with immunoSEQ multiplex PCR; TCRdb has only the in-frame clones, and not every one. The sample includes about 82,000 clones, approximately 93% of them seen just once. CDR3 length: 13 residues. CDR1 MNHNS and CDR2 SASEGT come from the germline V gene. The V end lost 6 bases, the J end lost 3 bases, and 11 bases lay between the germline ends. These donors were members of the roughly 110-subject validation cohort, a group separate from the roughly 670-subject first cohort. This clone has just one count. What it recognizes is unknown. Sequenced sample: PBMCs. The source is a man younger than 30 in good health and CMV-seronegative. The chain is built from TRBV6-1 and TRBJ1-1; D is uncertain. CDR3 loop: CASRSTRDTEAFF. The DNA of the CDR3 is TGTGCCAGCAGAAGTACCCGAGACACTGAAGCTTTCTTT.